This section outlines one T cell receptor beta chain sequence together with its context. Sequenced by immunoSEQ multiplex PCR; TCRdb stores in-frame clones only, minus some. The sample has about 480,000 clones; approximately 88% are singletons. The entry originates in a study of blood T cell repertoires in COVID-19. This CDR3 region has 12 residues. V lost 6 bases to trimming and J lost 7 bases, with 12 bases between them. The V gene's germline CDR1 is LNHDA and CDR2 SQIVND (reference sequence). Sequencing was done on a sample of PBMCs or T cells enriched from blood (not recorded which). The clonotype was recovered from a middle-aged woman who had recovered from COVID-19. This chain joins TRBV19 and TRBJ1-2; D is undetermined. The CDR3 DNA reads TGTGCCAGTAGCCCCGGGATTATTGGCTACACCTTC. Encoded protein: CASSPGIIGYTF.